Each of the 5 T cell receptor beta chains below was sequenced from the same sample in a study of blood T cells in healthy people across ages. Combining a sample-barcoded 5' primer with a J-beta primer mix, a second PCR ran for roughly 7 to 11 cycles. MiXCR was run by TCRdb on the 5' RACE reads, yielding one entry per CDR3 protein. The table lists over 600,000 distinct CDR3 sequences, roughly 41% of them singletons. Input material: blood. The receptors were sampled from a man older than 75 in good health.

This clonotype turned up a few times. V and J are TRBV7-2 and TRBJ1-6; a weak D match, TRBD1 (5 bases). Germline assignment: CDR1 SGHTA and CDR2 FQGNSA. The CDR3 is 14 amino acids. With 1 base removed from V and 6 bases from J, the gap between germline ends came to 7 bases. The CDR3 DNA follows: TGTGCCAGCAGCTTAGAGGGGCGTAATTCACCCCTCCACTTT. It translates to CASSLEGRNSPLHF.

This clonotype was seen a handful of times. The chain employs TRBV18 and TRBJ1-2; 8 bases line up with TRBD1. Trimming cost V 0 bases and J 5 bases; bases outside gene matches: 5. The length of the CDR3 is 15 residues. Germline V gene data show CDR1 as KGHSH and CDR2 as LQKENI. CDR3 protein: CASSPPGQEGYGYTF. CDR3 nucleotide sequence: TGTGCCAGCTCACCACCGGGACAGGAGGGATATGGCTACACCTTC.

The gene calls are TRBV7-8 and TRBJ2-1; 9 bases line up with TRBD2. V dropped 4 bases and J dropped 3; count of bases not matched to a gene: 4. In germline, CDR1 is SGHVS, CDR2 FQNEAQ. The length of the CDR3 is 15 residues. The CDR3: CASSSTSGYYNEQFF. CDR3 nucleotides: TGTGCCAGCAGCTCTACTAGCGGGTACTACAATGAGCAGTTCTTC.

With respect to this clonotype: Just one base apart from a much larger clone, this may be a read error. This chain uses TRBV11-2 with TRBJ2-3; D remains ambiguous. This CDR3 region has 12 residues. Germline-derived CDR1 and CDR2 are SGHAT and FQNNGV. V shed 4 bases and J shed 2 bases, with 4 bases lying between them. The CDR3 spells CASSYHTDTQYF. In DNA form, the CDR3 reads TGTGCCAGCAGCTACCACACAGATACGCAGTATTTT.

This rearrangement joins TRBV20-1 to TRBJ1-2; no reliable D call. Per germline, CDR1 DFQATT and CDR2 SNEGSKA (reference sequence). Trimming stripped 3 bases from V and 0 bases from J, with 2 bases between. The CDR3 consists of 11 residues. CDR3 residues: CSARSNYGYTF. CDR3 sequence (DNA): TGCAGTGCTAGGTCTAACTATGGCTACACCTTC.